This T cell receptor beta chain comes out of a study of blood T cell repertoires in COVID-19. About the research overall: T cells, B-cell-depleted T cells, or PBMCs supplied cDNA or gDNA.

Methods used by the authors: Amplification of reference gene primers provided the estimated nucleated cell counts. Repertoires were generated with immunoSEQ multiplex PCR, while TCRdb's copy carries only in-frame clones and drops some. D and trimming come from the DNA, and the V and J calls and clone size come from that table. The sample includes roughly 8,600 clones, around 84% of them seen just once. The CDR3 spans 16 residues. In germline, CDR1 is KGHSH, CDR2 LQKENI. V gave up 5 bases and J gave up 0 bases; unmatched junction bases: 8. The source material was peripheral blood. The TCR originated in a human donor in a cohort sampled during active COVID-19. The rearrangement uses TRBV18 and TRBJ2-3; TRBD1 matches at 7 bases. CDR3 residues: CASSVGTVPSTDTQYF. The CDR3 DNA reads TGTGCCAGCTCAGTTGGGACAGTTCCAAGCACAGATACGCAGTATTTT.